The next 14 T cell receptor beta chains were all read from a single sample in a study of T cell responses to AZD1222 COVID-19 vaccine. The method was immunoSEQ multiplex PCR; TCRdb's version includes in-frame clones alone and lacks a portion of them. Here the sample spans fewer than 250,000 clones, 85% to 95% being singletons. This sample comprised peripheral blood, obtained on day 0 of MenACWY control vaccination. The receptors were gathered from an adult in good health.

The chain is built from TRBV4-2 and TRBJ2-5, with TRBD1 matching over 9 bases. The CDR3 has 16 amino acids. The J segment lost 2 bases and the V segment lost 2 bases, leaving 6 bases of the junction unmatched. Germline V gene data show CDR1 as LGHNA and CDR2 as YNFKEQ. The CDR3 DNA reads TGTGCCAGCAGCCAATACGGGACAGGGTCTCAAGAGACCCAGTACTTC. This codes for CASSQYGTGSQETQYF.

This chain links TRBV5-4 with TRBJ2-5, with TRBD2 matching 7 bases. The junction had 4 bases not matched to a gene; V was cut back by 6 bases and J by 2 bases. The CDR3 sequence is 13 residues long. Germline values: CDR1 SGHNT, CDR2 YYREEE (reference sequence). In DNA, the CDR3 is TGTGCCAGCATGGGGGGGAGTCAAGAGACCCAGTACTTC. Its translation is CASMGGSQETQYF.

The chain is built from TRBV3-1 (or the pseudogene TRBV3-2) and TRBJ1-2; no firm D call. Germline-derived CDR1 and CDR2 are LGHDT and YNNKEL (reference sequence). Trimming left V 1 base short and J 8 bases short, with 11 bases between. The CDR3 contains 13 residues. The CDR3 here is CASSQADYQGYTF. The CDR3 coding sequence is TGTGCCAGCAGCCAAGCTGATTACCAAGGCTACACCTTC.

This chain links TRBV6-2 or TRBV6-3 with TRBJ2-2; no definite D call. This CDR3 comprises 16 residues. Germline loops: CDR1 MNHEY, CDR2 SVGEGT. Trimming removed 4 bases from V and 6 bases from J, with 18 bases in between. CDR3 protein: CASSSAFGMPAGELFF. The DNA for the CDR3 is TGTGCCAGCAGTTCAGCCTTCGGTATGCCGGCCGGGGAGCTGTTTTTT.

V gene TRBV6-5 combines with J gene TRBJ1-4; no firm D call. The germline gives CDR1 MNHEY, CDR2 SVGAGI. V lost 10 bases, J lost 7 bases, and 19 bases lay in between. CDR3 size: 14 residues. CDR3 bases: TGTGCCACCGTTTTGAGGGCGGCCGCTGAAAAACTGTTTTTT. Its translation is CATVLRAAAEKLFF.

This chain joins TRBV30 and TRBJ2-3; no clear D gene. The germline V gene has CDR1 GTSNPN and CDR2 SVGIG (reference sequence). Trimming stripped 4 bases from V and 0 bases from J, with 8 bases between. The CDR3 runs to 13 residues. The CDR3 is CAWIKESTDTQYF. In DNA, the CDR3 is TGTGCCTGGATCAAGGAGAGCACAGATACGCAGTATTTT. Full variable domain (missing parts from reference TRBV30 and TRBJ2-3): SQTIHQWPATLVQPVGSPLSLECTVEGTSNPNLYWYRQAAGRGLQLLFYSVGIGQISSEVPQNLSASRPQDRQFILSSKKLLLSDSGFYLCAWIKESTDTQYFGPGTRLTVL.

This clone was seen only once. This sequence joins TRBV5-1 and TRBJ2-7, with D tentatively TRBD1 (6 bases). Germline loops: CDR1 SGHRS, CDR2 YFSETQ. The CDR3 length is 14 residues. V lost 1 base, J lost 5 bases, and 13 bases lay in between. The CDR3 nucleotides are TGCGCCAGCAGCTTGCAGGGGCCAAAACACGAGCAGTACTTC. Translation: CASSLQGPKHEQYF.

The chain recombines TRBV7-2 with TRBJ1-1; 7 nucleotides line up with TRBD1. This CDR3 contains 15 residues. Germline V lookup: CDR1 SGHTA, CDR2 FQGNSA. The V gene end was trimmed by 3 bases and the J gene end by 0 bases; junction bases not matched to a gene: 4. The CDR3 sequence: CASSFDQGVNTEAFF. CDR3 DNA sequence: TGTGCCAGCAGCTTTGATCAGGGGGTGAACACTGAAGCTTTCTTT.

This clone was detected a few times. The chain carries TRBV2 and TRBJ1-1, with D tentatively TRBD1 (5 bases). This CDR3 has 13 residues. The ends were cut back, 6 bases at V and 6 bases at J, with 14 bases in the middle. Germline CDR1 is SNHLY and CDR2 is FYNNEI. Here the CDR3 reads CASRGVYGAEAFF. In DNA, the CDR3 is TGTGCCAGCAGAGGGGTCTACGGGGCTGAAGCTTTCTTT.

This rearrangement joins TRBV29-1 to TRBJ1-2; D not certain. The germline CDR1 and CDR2 sequences are SQVTM and ANQGSEA. The CDR3 runs to 14 residues. Trimming removed 1 base from V and 2 bases from J, with 11 bases in between. CDR3 DNA sequence: TGCAGCGTTGAAGGGGCAGGAGTAAACTATGGCTACACCTTC. Its protein product is CSVEGAGVNYGYTF.

V gene TRBV6-6 combines with J gene TRBJ1-2; 8 bases map to TRBD1. V lost 1 base, J lost 8 bases, and 3 bases stayed unmatched. Per the germline V gene, CDR1 is MNHNY and CDR2 is SVGAGI (reference sequence). The CDR3 length is 13 residues. The CDR3 bases are TGTGCCAGCAGTTACTTGGACAGGGAGGGCTACACCTTC. Translating it yields CASSYLDREGYTF.

The CDR3 here is CASRQGTRTYEQYF. Here the CDR3 DNA reads TGTGCCAGCAGGCAGGGAACACGAACCTACGAGCAGTACTTC. V usage is TRBV6-5 and J usage is TRBJ2-7; D might be TRBD1 (5 bases). The germline V and J ends were trimmed by 6 bases and 2 bases, with 14 bases remaining between them. Germline V lookup: CDR1 MNHEY, CDR2 SVGAGI. This CDR3 contains 14 residues.

The chain carries TRBV30 and TRBJ1-5; tentatively, D is TRBD1 (5 bases). Deletions cut 1 base from V and 2 bases from J, with 9 bases between. CDR1 is GTSNPN, CDR2 SVGIG, per germline (reference sequence). The CDR3 length is 14 residues. The CDR3 DNA sequence: TGTGCCTGGAGTGCGAAACAGGGCAATCAGCCCCAGCATTTT. This translates into CAWSAKQGNQPQHF.

The genes are TRBV9 and TRBJ2-3; 8 bases fit TRBD2. The length of the CDR3 is 19 residues. The V gene end was trimmed by 4 bases and the J gene end by 1 base; junction bases not matched to a gene: 17. CDR1 and CDR2 from the germline V gene are SGDLS and YYNGEE. CDR3 DNA sequence: TGTGCCAGCAGCCACACGGGGGGGGAGCACGGCACTCGCACAGATACGCAGTATTTT. Protein sequence: CASSHTGGEHGTRTDTQYF. The whole variable domain, filled in from reference TRBV9 and TRBJ2-3, reads DSGVTQTPKHLITATGQRVTLRCSPRSGDLSVYWYQQSLDQGLQFLIQYYNGEERAKGNILERFSAQQFPDLHSELNLSSLELGDSALYFCASSHTGGEHGTRTDTQYFGPGTRLTVL.